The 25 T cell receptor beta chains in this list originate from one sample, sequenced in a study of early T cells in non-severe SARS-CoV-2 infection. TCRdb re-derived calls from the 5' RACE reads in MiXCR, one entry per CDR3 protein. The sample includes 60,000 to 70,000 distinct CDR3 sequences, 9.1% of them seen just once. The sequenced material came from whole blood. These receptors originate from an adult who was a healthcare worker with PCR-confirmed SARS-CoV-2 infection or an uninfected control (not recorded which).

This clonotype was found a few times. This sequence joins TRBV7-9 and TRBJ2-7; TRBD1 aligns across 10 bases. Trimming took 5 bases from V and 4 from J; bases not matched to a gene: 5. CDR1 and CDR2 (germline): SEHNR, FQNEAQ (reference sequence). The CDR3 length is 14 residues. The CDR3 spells CASSPRDRGYEQYF. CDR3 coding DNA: TGTGCCAGCAGCCCAAGGGACAGGGGTTACGAGCAGTACTTC.

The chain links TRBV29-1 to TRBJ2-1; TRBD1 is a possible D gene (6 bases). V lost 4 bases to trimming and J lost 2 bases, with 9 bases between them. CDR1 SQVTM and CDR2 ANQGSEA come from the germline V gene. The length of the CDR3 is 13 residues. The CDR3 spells CSVGQDTYNEQFF. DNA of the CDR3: TGCAGCGTTGGACAGGATACCTACAATGAGCAGTTCTTC.

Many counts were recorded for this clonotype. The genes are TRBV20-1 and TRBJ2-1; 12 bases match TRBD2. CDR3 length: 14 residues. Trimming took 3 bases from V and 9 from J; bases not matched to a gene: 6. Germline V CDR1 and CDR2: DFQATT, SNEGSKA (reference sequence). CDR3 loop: CSARNPLAGGEQFF. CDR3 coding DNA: TGCAGTGCTAGGAATCCACTAGCGGGAGGTGAGCAGTTCTTC.

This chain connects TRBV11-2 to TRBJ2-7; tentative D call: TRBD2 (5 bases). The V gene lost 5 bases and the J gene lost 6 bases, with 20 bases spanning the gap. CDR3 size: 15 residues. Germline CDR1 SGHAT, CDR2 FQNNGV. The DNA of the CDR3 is TGTGCCAGCAGCCCTCTCCCCCTAGCTTCGGTCGAGCAGTACTTC. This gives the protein CASSPLPLASVEQYF.

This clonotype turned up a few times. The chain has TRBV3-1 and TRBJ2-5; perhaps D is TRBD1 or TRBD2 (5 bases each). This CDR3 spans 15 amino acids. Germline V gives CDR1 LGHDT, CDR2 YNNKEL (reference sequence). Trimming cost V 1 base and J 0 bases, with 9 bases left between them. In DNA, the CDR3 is TGTGCCAGCAGCCAAGCACTGGGGGACCAAGAGACCCAGTACTTC. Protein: CASSQALGDQETQYF.

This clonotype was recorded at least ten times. CDR3 sequence: CSARDPGFQETQYF. For the CDR3, the DNA is TGCAGTGCTAGAGATCCGGGTTTTCAAGAGACCCAGTACTTC. This chain uses TRBV20-1 with TRBJ2-5; no reliable D call. The V gene's germline CDR1 is DFQATT and CDR2 SNEGSKA (reference sequence). V lost 0 bases to trimming and J lost 2 bases, with 10 bases between them. CDR3 length: 14 amino acids.

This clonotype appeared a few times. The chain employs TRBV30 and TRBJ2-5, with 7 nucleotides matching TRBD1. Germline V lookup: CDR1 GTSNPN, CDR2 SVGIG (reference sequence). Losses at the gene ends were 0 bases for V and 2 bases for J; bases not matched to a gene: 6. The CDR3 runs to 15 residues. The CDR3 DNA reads TGTGCCTGGAGTGTAAATCGGGGACAGCAAGAGACCCAGTACTTC. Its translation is CAWSVNRGQQETQYF.

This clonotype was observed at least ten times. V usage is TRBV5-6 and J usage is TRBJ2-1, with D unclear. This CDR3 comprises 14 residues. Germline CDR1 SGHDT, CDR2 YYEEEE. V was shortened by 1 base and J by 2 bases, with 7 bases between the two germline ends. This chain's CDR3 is CASSLRATYNEQFF. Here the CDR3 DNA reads TGTGCCAGCAGCTTGAGGGCCACCTACAATGAGCAGTTCTTC. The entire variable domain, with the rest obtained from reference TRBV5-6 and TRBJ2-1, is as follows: DAGVTQSPTHLIKTRGQQVTLRCSPKSGHDTVSWYQQALGQGPQFIFQYYEEEERQRGNFPDRFSGHQFPNYSSELNVNALLLGDSALYLCASSLRATYNEQFFGPGTRLTVL.

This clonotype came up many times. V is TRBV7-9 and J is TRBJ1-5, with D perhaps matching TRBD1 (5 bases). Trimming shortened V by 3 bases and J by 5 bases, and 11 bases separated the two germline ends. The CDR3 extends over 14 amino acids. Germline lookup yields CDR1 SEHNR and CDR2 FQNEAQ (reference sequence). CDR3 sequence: CASSLSGTHQPQHF. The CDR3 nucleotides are TGTGCCAGCAGCTTGTCAGGGACTCATCAGCCCCAGCATTTT.

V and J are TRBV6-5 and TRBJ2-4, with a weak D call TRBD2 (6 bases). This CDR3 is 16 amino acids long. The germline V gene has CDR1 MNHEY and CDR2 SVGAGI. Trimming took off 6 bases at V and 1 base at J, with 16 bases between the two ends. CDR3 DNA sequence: TGTGCCAGCAGCCCCCGACTAGTTCCGGCCAAAAACATTCAGTACTTC. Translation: CASSPRLVPAKNIQYF.

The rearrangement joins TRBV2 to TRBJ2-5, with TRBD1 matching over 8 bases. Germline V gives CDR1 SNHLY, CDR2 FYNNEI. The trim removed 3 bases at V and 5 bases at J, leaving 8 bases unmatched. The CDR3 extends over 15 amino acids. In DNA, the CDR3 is TGTGCCAGCAGTGATAAAGCCAGGGGGCGTGAGACCCAGTACTTC. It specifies CASSDKARGRETQYF.

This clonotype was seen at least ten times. The CDR3 loop is CASRRSVQETQYF. The CDR3 bases are TGTGCCAGCAGGCGTAGCGTCCAAGAGACCCAGTACTTC. The rearrangement links TRBV27 to TRBJ2-5, with a weak D call TRBD2 (5 bases). The CDR3 spans 13 residues. The V end lost 6 bases, the J end lost 1 base, and 9 bases lay between the germline ends. The V gene's germline CDR1 is MNHEY and CDR2 SMNVEV (reference sequence).

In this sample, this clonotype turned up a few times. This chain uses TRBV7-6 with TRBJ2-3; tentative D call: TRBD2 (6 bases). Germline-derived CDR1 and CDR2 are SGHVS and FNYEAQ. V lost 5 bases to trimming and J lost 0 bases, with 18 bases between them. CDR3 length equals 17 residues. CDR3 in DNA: TGTGCCAGCAGCATGGAGCTAGCGTGGGCTAGCACAGATACGCAGTATTTT. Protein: CASSMELAWASTDTQYF.

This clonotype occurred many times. In nucleotides, the CDR3 is TGTGCCACCAGTGCAAGGACTAGCGATGAGCAGTTCTTC. Encoded protein: CATSARTSDEQFF. The chain carries TRBV24-1 and TRBJ2-1; 9 positions match TRBD2. Germline-derived CDR1 and CDR2 are KGHDR and SFDVKD. CDR3 length: 13 amino acids. V was pared by 5 bases and J by 8 bases, with 3 bases of the junction left unmatched.

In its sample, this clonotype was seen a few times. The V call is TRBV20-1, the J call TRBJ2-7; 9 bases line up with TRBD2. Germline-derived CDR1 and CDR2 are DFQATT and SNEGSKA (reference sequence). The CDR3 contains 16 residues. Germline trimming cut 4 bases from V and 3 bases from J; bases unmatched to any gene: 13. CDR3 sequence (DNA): TGCAGTGCTACCCGGCCGGATAGCGGGAGTAGCTACGAGCAGTACTTC. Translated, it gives CSATRPDSGSSYEQYF.

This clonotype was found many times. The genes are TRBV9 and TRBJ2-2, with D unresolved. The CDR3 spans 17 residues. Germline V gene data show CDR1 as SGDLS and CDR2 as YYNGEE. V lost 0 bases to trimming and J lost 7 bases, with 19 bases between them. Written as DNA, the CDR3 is TGTGCCAGCAGCGTAGAGTCAGTCGGCCTAGTTGGCGGGGAGCTGTTTTTT. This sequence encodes CASSVESVGLVGGELFF.

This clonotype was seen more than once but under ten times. CDR3 bases: TGCAGCGTTGAAGGTGAGGGCGGGAGCGCCACAGATACGCAGTATTTT. This translates into CSVEGEGGSATDTQYF. The J gene is TRBJ2-3, the V gene TRBV29-1; 7 positions match TRBD2. The CDR3 is 16 amino acids. Germline lookup yields CDR1 SQVTM and CDR2 ANQGSEA. The V gene end was trimmed by 1 base and the J gene end by 2 bases; junction bases not matched to a gene: 9.

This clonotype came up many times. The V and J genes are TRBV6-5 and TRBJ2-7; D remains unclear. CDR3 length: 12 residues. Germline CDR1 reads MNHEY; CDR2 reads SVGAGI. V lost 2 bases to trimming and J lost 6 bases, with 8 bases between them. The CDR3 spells CASSYGESEQYF. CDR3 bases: TGTGCCAGCAGTTACGGCGAGTCCGAGCAGTACTTC.

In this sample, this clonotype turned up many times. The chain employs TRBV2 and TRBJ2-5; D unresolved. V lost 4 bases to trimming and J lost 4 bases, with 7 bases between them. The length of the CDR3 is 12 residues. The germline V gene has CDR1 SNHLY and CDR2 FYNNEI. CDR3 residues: CASSGTGETQYF. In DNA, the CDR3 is TGTGCCAGCAGTGGTACTGGAGAGACCCAGTACTTC.

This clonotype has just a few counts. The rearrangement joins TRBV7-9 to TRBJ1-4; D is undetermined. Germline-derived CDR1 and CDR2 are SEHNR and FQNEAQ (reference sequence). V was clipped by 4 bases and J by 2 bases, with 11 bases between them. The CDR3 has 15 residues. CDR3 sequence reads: CASSWWGTTNEKLFF. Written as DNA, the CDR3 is TGTGCCAGCAGCTGGTGGGGAACTACTAATGAAAAACTGTTTTTT.

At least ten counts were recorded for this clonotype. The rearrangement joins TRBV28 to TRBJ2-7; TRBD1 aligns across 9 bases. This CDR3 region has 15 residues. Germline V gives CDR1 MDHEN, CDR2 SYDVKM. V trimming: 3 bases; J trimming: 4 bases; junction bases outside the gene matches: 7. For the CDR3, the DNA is TGTGCCAGCAGTTTGATCGGACAGGGGCAATACGAGCAGTACTTC. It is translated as CASSLIGQGQYEQYF. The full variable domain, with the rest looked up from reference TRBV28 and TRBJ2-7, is DVKVTQSSRYLVKRTGEKVFLECVQDMDHENMFWYRQDPGLGLRLIYFSYDVKMKEKGDIPEGYSVSREKKERFSLILESASTNQTSMYLCASSLIGQGQYEQYFGPGTRLTVT.

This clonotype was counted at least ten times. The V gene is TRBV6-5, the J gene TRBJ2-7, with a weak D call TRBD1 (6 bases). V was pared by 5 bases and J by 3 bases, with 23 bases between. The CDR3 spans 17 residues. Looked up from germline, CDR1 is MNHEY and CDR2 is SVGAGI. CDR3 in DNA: TGTGCCAGCAGTCACACTACCGCAACAGGGATCTTCTACGAGCAGTACTTC. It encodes CASSHTTATGIFYEQYF.

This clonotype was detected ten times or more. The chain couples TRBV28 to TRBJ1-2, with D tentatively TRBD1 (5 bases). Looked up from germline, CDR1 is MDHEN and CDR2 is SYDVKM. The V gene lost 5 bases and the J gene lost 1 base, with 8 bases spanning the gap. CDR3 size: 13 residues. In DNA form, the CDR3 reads TGTGCCAGCAGTAGACAGATTAACTATGGCTACACCTTC. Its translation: CASSRQINYGYTF.

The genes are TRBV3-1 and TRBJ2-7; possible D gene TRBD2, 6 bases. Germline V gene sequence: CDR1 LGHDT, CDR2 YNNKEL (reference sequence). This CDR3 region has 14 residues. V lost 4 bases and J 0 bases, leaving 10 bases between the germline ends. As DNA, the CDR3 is TGTGCCAGCAGCCTGGGGGGTTTCTCCTACGAGCAGTACTTC. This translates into CASSLGGFSYEQYF.

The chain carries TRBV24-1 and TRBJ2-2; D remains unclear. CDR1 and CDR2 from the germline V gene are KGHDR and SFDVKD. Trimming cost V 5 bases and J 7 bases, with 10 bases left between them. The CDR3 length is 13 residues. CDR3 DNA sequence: TGTGCCACCAGTGTAGGTACCATCGGGGAGCTGTTTTTT. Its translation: CATSVGTIGELFF.